Below, 26 T cell receptor beta chains from the same sample are listed, as sequenced in a study of pediatric ulcerative colitis. Profiled with immunoSEQ multiplex PCR; TCRdb holds only in-frame clones, not every one. The table lists over 45,000 clones, 78% of them singletons. One to two pinch biopsies were taken from the rectum during colonoscopy. What was sequenced was gut tissue. All receptors come from a girl between 5 and 17 years old with moderate ulcerative colitis.

The chain carries TRBV28 and TRBJ1-5; D remains unclear. Germline V CDR1 and CDR2: MDHEN, SYDVKM. The CDR3 runs to 15 residues. Trimming pared 6 bases from V and 5 bases from J, leaving 17 bases between. This CDR3 reads CASSLLGFGDQPQHF. In DNA form, the CDR3 reads TGTGCCAGCAGCCTGTTGGGGTTTGGGGATCAGCCCCAGCATTTT.

The chain uses TRBV4-1 and TRBJ2-3, with D hard to call. The V end was cut by 4 bases, the J end by 2 bases, with 10 bases between. The germline gives CDR1 MGHRA, CDR2 YSYEKL. This CDR3 comprises 14 residues. CDR3 sequence: CASSPIIHTDTQYF. In DNA, the CDR3 is TGCGCCAGCAGCCCTATTATCCACACAGATACGCAGTATTTT.

This chain links TRBV6-5 with TRBJ1-5, with D unclear. Trimming removed 5 bases from V and 5 bases from J, with 10 bases in between. The CDR3 is made up of 13 amino acids. The germline V gene encodes CDR1 MNHEY and CDR2 SVGAGI. Here the CDR3 DNA reads TGTGCCAGCAGTAAACTTAGGGATCAGCCCCAGCATTTT. Amino acids: CASSKLRDQPQHF.

There are a few counts of this clone. The chain combines TRBV5-5 with TRBJ1-5, with 8 bases that match TRBD1. Unmatched junction bases numbered 11, after V lost 0 bases and J lost 9 bases. The V gene's germline CDR1 is SGHKS and CDR2 YYEKEE (reference sequence). The CDR3 consists of 16 residues. The CDR3 region has the DNA TGTGCCAGCAGCTTGGCCCTCGGACAGGGCCTGTGGCCCCAGCATTTT. This translates into CASSLALGQGLWPQHF.

V usage is TRBV5-1 and J usage is TRBJ1-1; TRBD1 might be the D (5 bases). V lost 3 bases, J lost 0 bases, and 12 bases lay in between. The V gene's germline CDR1 is SGHRS and CDR2 YFSETQ. This CDR3 spans 15 amino acids. The CDR3 reads CASSSGSMMNTEAFF. The CDR3 DNA reads TGCGCCAGCAGCTCAGGGTCCATGATGAACACTGAAGCTTTCTTT.

This clone was seen a handful of times. Written as DNA, the CDR3 is TGTGCCAGCAGCGGTTCTGCGACCGATAATTCACCCCTCCACTTT. Its protein product is CASSGSATDNSPLHF. This sequence joins TRBV9 and TRBJ1-6; D is ambiguous. The germline gives CDR1 SGDLS, CDR2 YYNGEE. This CDR3 region has 15 residues. Trimming shortened V by 3 bases and J by 5 bases, and 12 bases separated the two germline ends.

V is TRBV20-1 and J is TRBJ1-1; D call uncertain. Germline V gene data show CDR1 as DFQATT and CDR2 as SNEGSKA (reference sequence). The CDR3 is made up of 9 amino acids. V was clipped by 5 bases and J by 11 bases, with 9 bases between them. The CDR3, as DNA: TGCAGTGCTGGGTGGAGGGCTTTCTTT. It translates to CSAGWRAFF.

The chain recombines TRBV11-2 with TRBJ2-1, with D perhaps TRBD1 (6 bases). The CDR3 has 15 amino acids. Per the germline V gene, CDR1 is SGHAT and CDR2 is FQNNGV. V lost 5 bases and J 0 bases, leaving 11 bases between the germline ends. The CDR3 is CASSPRQVSYNEQFF. The CDR3 DNA reads TGTGCCAGCAGCCCGCGACAGGTCTCCTACAATGAGCAGTTCTTC.

The chain has TRBV5-6 and TRBJ2-5; 13 nucleotides agree with TRBD2. Germline V gene sequence: CDR1 SGHDT, CDR2 YYEEEE. The CDR3 extends over 17 amino acids. V was pared by 1 base and J by 5 bases, with 8 bases of the junction left unmatched. CDR3 loop: CASSLRRLAGGGETQYF. The CDR3 coding sequence is TGTGCCAGCAGCTTGCGTCGACTAGCGGGAGGTGGGGAGACCCAGTACTTC.

The gene calls are TRBV5-5 and TRBJ2-1; 9 bases match TRBD2. With 3 bases clipped from V and 1 base from J, the junction kept 2 bases outside the gene matches. Germline V lookup: CDR1 SGHKS, CDR2 YYEKEE (reference sequence). The CDR3 covers 15 residues. CDR3 DNA: TGTGCCAGCAGCTCAGGACTAGCGTCCTACAATGAGCAGTTCTTC. It codes for CASSSGLASYNEQFF.

The chain joins TRBV7-2 to TRBJ2-2, with 7 bases fitting TRBD2. The length of the CDR3 is 13 residues. The V segment lost 3 bases and the J segment 7 bases; nucleotides outside the gene matches: 2. Looked up from germline, CDR1 is SGHTA and CDR2 is FQGNSA. CDR3 DNA sequence: TGTGCCAGCAGCTTTCTAGCGGACGGGGAGCTGTTTTTT. It is translated as CASSFLADGELFF.

The CDR3 is CASSLFQVGTYGYTF. The CDR3 DNA sequence: TGTGCCAGCAGTTTGTTTCAGGTGGGGACCTATGGCTACACCTTC. The chain employs TRBV28 and TRBJ1-2; TRBD1 might be the D (5 bases). The germline gives CDR1 MDHEN, CDR2 SYDVKM. The CDR3 contains 15 residues. Trimming took 3 bases from V and 4 from J, leaving 15 bases between them.

The chain is built from TRBV19 and TRBJ2-3; 12 nucleotides agree with TRBD2. The ends lost 3 bases at V and 2 bases at J; junction bases unmatched: 3. Germline-derived CDR1 and CDR2 are LNHDA and SQIVND (reference sequence). The CDR3 is made up of 16 amino acids. The CDR3 nucleotides are TGTGCCAGTAGTATCCTAGCGGGAGGGAACACAGATACGCAGTATTTT. Translated, it gives CASSILAGGNTDTQYF.

CDR3: CASSFNSGGYNEQFF. The CDR3 coding sequence is TGTGCCAGCAGCTTCAACAGCGGGGGCTACAATGAGCAGTTCTTC. This chain joins TRBV11-3 and TRBJ2-1, with 8 bases matching TRBD2. CDR3 length equals 15 residues. The germline V gene encodes CDR1 SGHNT and CDR2 YENEEA. J gave up 3 bases and V 3 bases, and 4 bases lay outside the gene matches.

The CDR3 DNA reads TGTGCCAGCAGGGCGGGCGAAACTAGCACAGATACGCAGTATTTT. This sequence encodes CASRAGETSTDTQYF. The V and J genes are TRBV6-5 and TRBJ2-3; D possibly corresponds to TRBD2 (5 bases). Trimming took 6 bases from V and 0 from J, leaving 13 bases between them. The CDR3 is 15 amino acids. CDR1 and CDR2 (germline): MNHEY, SVGAGI.

V is TRBV6-1 and J is TRBJ2-1, with unresolved D. Trimming pared 4 bases from V and 4 bases from J, leaving 17 bases between. CDR3 length equals 16 residues. Germline V gene lookup returns CDR1 MNHNS and CDR2 SASEGT. CDR3 region: CASSVGRPPDYNEQFF. The CDR3 nucleotides are TGTGCCAGCAGTGTGGGTCGGCCTCCCGATTACAATGAGCAGTTCTTC.

The rearrangement links TRBV28 to TRBJ2-5, with 8 bases fitting TRBD1. Germline V gene lookup returns CDR1 MDHEN and CDR2 SYDVKM. This CDR3 is 15 amino acids long. V was pared by 3 bases and J by 2 bases, with 5 bases of the junction left unmatched. The DNA of the CDR3 is TGTGCCAGCAGTTTCAACTACAGGGGGCAAGAGACCCAGTACTTC. Translated, it gives CASSFNYRGQETQYF. Based on the CDR3 plus reference TRBV28 and TRBJ2-5, the full variable domain is DVKVTQSSRYLVKRTGEKVFLECVQDMDHENMFWYRQDPGLGLRLIYFSYDVKMKEKGDIPEGYSVSREKKERFSLILESASTNQTSMYLCASSFNYRGQETQYFGPGTRLLVL.

Judged by abundance, this clone is medium-sized (0.01 to 0.1%). The chain is built from TRBV6-5 and TRBJ1-1; D is undetermined. V was pared by 0 bases and J by 4 bases, with 12 bases between. CDR3 size: 15 residues. Germline V lookup: CDR1 MNHEY, CDR2 SVGAGI. The CDR3 DNA sequence: TGTGCCAGCAGTTACTCGTCACTAGGGAGCACTGAAGCTTTCTTT. Protein sequence: CASSYSSLGSTEAFF.

This clone appeared a single time. The V call is TRBV5-6, the J call TRBJ2-3, with a tentative D call TRBD1 (6 bases). The V end was cut by 4 bases, the J end by 3 bases, with 12 bases between. CDR1 is SGHDT, CDR2 YYEEEE, per germline. CDR3 length: 14 amino acids. In nucleotides, the CDR3 is TGTGCCAGCAGCCTGTGGACAGAAACAGATACGCAGTATTTT. Amino acids: CASSLWTETDTQYF.

This clone was recorded a few times. Other DNA sequences from this sample encode an identical CDR3 as well. The V and J genes are TRBV5-4 and TRBJ1-1, with a weak D call TRBD1 (5 bases). The length of the CDR3 is 14 residues. V shed 1 base and J shed 0 bases, with 7 bases lying between them. Germline V gene sequence: CDR1 SGHNT, CDR2 YYREEE (reference sequence). DNA of the CDR3: TGTGCCAGCAGCTTGAACAGGATGAACACTGAAGCTTTCTTT. As protein: CASSLNRMNTEAFF.

V is TRBV6-1 and J is TRBJ2-2; a possible D gene is TRBD1 (5 bases). CDR1 MNHNS and CDR2 SASEGT come from the germline V gene. Trimming shortened V by 3 bases and J by 3 bases, and 5 bases separated the two germline ends. The CDR3 length is 13 residues. The chain's CDR3 is CASSDRDTGELFF. The CDR3 nucleotides read TGTGCCAGCAGTGACAGGGACACCGGGGAGCTGTTTTTT.

The chain recombines TRBV7-9 with TRBJ1-1; D gene uncertain. The CDR3 is 11 amino acids. Per the germline V gene, CDR1 is SEHNR and CDR2 is FQNEAQ (reference sequence). V lost 0 bases and J lost 11, with 7 bases in between. The CDR3 DNA sequence: TGTGCCAGCAGCTTAGCCGGTAAGGCTTTCTTT. Translated: CASSLAGKAFF.

The chain has TRBV28 and TRBJ2-1; 8 bases map to TRBD2. Trimming removed 8 bases from V and 6 bases from J; junction bases left unmatched: 18. The CDR3 spans 17 residues. Germline V gene sequence: CDR1 MDHEN, CDR2 SYDVKM. The CDR3 region is CASRGEILAVLPNEQFF. DNA of the CDR3: TGTGCCAGCCGGGGAGAGATACTAGCGGTCCTGCCCAATGAGCAGTTCTTC.

The chain has TRBV6-1 and TRBJ2-7; 7 nucleotides align to TRBD2. The CDR3 is 15 amino acids. V gave up 7 bases and J gave up 1 base; unmatched junction bases: 10. CDR1 MNHNS and CDR2 SASEGT come from the germline V gene. The CDR3 sequence is CASTPRSSGSYEQYF. CDR3 nucleotide sequence: TGTGCCAGCACCCCACGGTCTAGCGGTTCCTACGAGCAGTACTTC.

This clone was counted only a few times. This sequence joins TRBV4-3 and TRBJ2-5; TRBD2 is a possible D gene (7 bases). The CDR3 is 17 amino acids. Germline V CDR1 and CDR2: LGHNA, YSLEER. Trimming removed 0 bases at V and 4 bases at J, with 18 bases between. The CDR3, as DNA: TGCGCCAGCAGCCAAGAAGCGGACGCGGGGGCGCGAGAGACCCAGTACTTC. This gives the protein CASSQEADAGARETQYF.

The V call is TRBV18, the J call TRBJ2-2; D is uncertain. Per germline, CDR1 KGHSH and CDR2 LQKENI. V lost 2 bases to trimming and J lost 7 bases, with 14 bases between them. The CDR3 is 15 residues long. CDR3 bases: TGTGCCAGCTCACCATTTGGGTTCGAAATCGGGGAGCTGTTTTTT. Its protein is CASSPFGFEIGELFF.